This passage covers 14 T cell receptor beta chains from one sample sequenced in a study of molecular identifiers for immune sequencing clone quantification. TCRdb called the PCR reads again in MiXCR, with one record for every CDR3 protein. The sample carries approximately 320,000 distinct CDR3 sequences, roughly 24% recorded once. Sequencing was done on a sample of naive CD8+ T cells from blood, with Jurkat cell RNA spiked in. Subset given: FACS-sorted CD8+CD4-CCR7+CD45RA+ naive T cells. All receptors come from a human donor in good health. Some libraries in this study had Jurkat cell RNA spiked in.

This clonotype has at least ten counts. The J gene is TRBJ2-2, the V gene TRBV5-1, with TRBD1 identical over 7 bases. The CDR3 consists of 17 residues. The J segment lost 0 bases and the V segment lost 4 bases, leaving 9 bases of the junction unmatched. The germline V gene has CDR1 SGHRS and CDR2 YFSETQ. For the CDR3, the DNA is TGCGCCAGCAGCCGCAATATTGGGACAGCGAACACCGGGGAGCTGTTTTTT. It translates to CASSRNIGTANTGELFF. Full variable domain (rest looked up from reference TRBV5-1 and TRBJ2-2): KAGVTQTPRYLIKTRGQQVTLSCSPISGHRSVSWYQQTPGQGLQFLFEYFSETQRNKGNFPGRFSGRQFSNSRSEMNVSTLELGDSALYLCASSRNIGTANTGELFFGEGSRLTVL.

To note about this clonotype: This may arise from a read error, as a much more abundant clone is one base away. In DNA, the CDR3 is TGTGCCAGCAGCCCAAGCGGTGGGGACATACTGTACCAAGGGACCCAGTACTTC. Its translation is CASSPSGGDILYQGTQYF. The chain is built from TRBV7-6 and TRBJ2-5, with a weak D call TRBD1 (6 bases). Per germline, CDR1 SGHVS and CDR2 FNYEAQ. The CDR3 is 18 residues long.

In this sample, this clonotype turned up a few times. This chain connects TRBV27 to TRBJ2-7; D perhaps matches TRBD2 (6 bases). Germline CDR1 and CDR2: MNHEY and SMNVEV (reference sequence). Trimming shortened V by 5 bases and J by 5 bases, and 13 bases separated the two germline ends. This CDR3 comprises 13 residues. The CDR3: CASSPGLLHEQYF. CDR3 nucleotide sequence: TGTGCCAGCAGTCCGGGACTCCTACACGAGCAGTACTTC.

Only a few counts were recorded for this clonotype. The chain carries TRBV25-1 and TRBJ1-2, with TRBD1 identical over 7 bases. CDR1 is MGHDK, CDR2 SYGVNS, per germline. The CDR3 extends over 14 amino acids. V trimming: 2 bases; J trimming: 6 bases; junction bases outside the gene matches: 6. The CDR3 loop reads CASSEGWGTDGYTF. CDR3 bases: TGTGCCAGCAGTGAAGGATGGGGGACAGATGGCTACACCTTC.

This clonotype was observed a handful of times. The V call is TRBV3-1, the J call TRBJ1-1; tentatively, D is TRBD1 (6 bases). Germline V gene data show CDR1 as LGHDT and CDR2 as YNNKEL (reference sequence). The CDR3 runs to 17 residues. Deletions cut 6 bases from V and 6 bases from J, with 26 bases between. CDR3 protein: CASRTTKGGHPNAEAFF. CDR3 sequence (DNA): TGTGCCAGCAGAACAACGAAAGGGGGACACCCAAACGCTGAAGCTTTCTTT. Full variable domain (rest looked up from reference TRBV3-1 and TRBJ1-1): DTAVSQTPKYLVTQMGNDKSIKCEQNLGHDTMYWYKQDSKKFLKIMFSYNNKELIINETVPNRFSPKSPDKAHLNLHINSLELGDSAVYFCASRTTKGGHPNAEAFFGQGTRLTVV.

The chain carries TRBV25-1 and TRBJ2-1, with no clear D. V lost 8 bases to trimming and J lost 4 bases, with 12 bases between them. Per the germline V gene, CDR1 is MGHDK and CDR2 is SYGVNS. This CDR3 comprises 13 residues. CDR3 coding DNA: TGTGCCAGCCGAGATAGTGGGTACAATGAGCAGTTCTTC. Its translation: CASRDSGYNEQFF.

This clonotype came up a few times. The chain employs TRBV23-1 and TRBJ2-6, with D perhaps TRBD1 (6 bases). TRBV23-1 is assigned to the ORF class and has an uncertain function. The CDR3 covers 19 residues. V was clipped by 8 bases and J by 0 bases, with 23 bases between them. CDR3 nucleotides: TGCGCCAGCCGATATATGGGGGCAGGGGAGTACTCTGGGGCCAACGTCCTGACTTTC. Translation gives CASRYMGAGEYSGANVLTF.

Ten or more counts support this clonotype. This chain links TRBV6-2 or TRBV6-3 with TRBJ2-1; D gene unclear. The CDR3 covers 12 residues. With 2 bases removed from V and 8 bases from J, the gap between germline ends came to 7 bases. Germline CDR1 MNHEY, CDR2 SVGEGT. The CDR3, as DNA: TGTGCCAGCAGTTACCTGGCGGATGAGCAGTTCTTC. Translation: CASSYLADEQFF.

CDR3 bases: TGTGCCTGGCGTCCCATGCGGGCCCCCGGTGGCTATGGCTACACCTTC. This encodes CAWRPMRAPGGYGYTF. The chain links TRBV30 to TRBJ1-2; D unclear. The V and J ends lost 5 bases and 4 bases respectively, with 23 bases between them. This CDR3 has 16 amino acids. In germline, CDR1 is GTSNPN, CDR2 SVGIG (reference sequence). Full variable domain (remainder filled in from reference TRBV30 and TRBJ1-2): SQTIHQWPATLVQPVGSPLSLECTVEGTSNPNLYWYRQAAGRGLQLLFYSVGIGQISSEVPQNLSASRPQDRQFILSSKKLLLSDSGFYLCAWRPMRAPGGYGYTFGSGTRLTVV.

This clonotype was found a few times. V usage is TRBV30 and J usage is TRBJ2-1; 8 bases are a match to TRBD2. V was clipped by 8 bases and J by 2 bases; unmatched bases: 8. This CDR3 spans 14 amino acids. Germline V gene sequence: CDR1 GTSNPN, CDR2 SVGIG (reference sequence). CDR3 in amino acids: CAGTQRGTYNEQFF. CDR3 in DNA: TGTGCCGGCACCCAGCGGGGGACCTACAATGAGCAGTTCTTC.

This clonotype occurred a few times. The chain couples TRBV28 to TRBJ2-3; D is unresolved. Germline lookup yields CDR1 MDHEN and CDR2 SYDVKM. This CDR3 spans 14 amino acids. V shed 2 bases and J shed 6 bases, with 12 bases lying between them. CDR3 amino acids: CASSLGPNSDTQYF. CDR3 nucleotides: TGTGCCAGCAGTTTAGGCCCAAACAGCGATACGCAGTATTTT.

Remarks on this clonotype: Since a much larger clone is just one base distant, this may be a read error. V is TRBV7-9 and J is TRBJ2-3, with 13 bases aligning to TRBD2. J was trimmed by 4 bases and V by 6 bases; bases with no gene match: 7. Germline V CDR1 and CDR2: SEHNR, FQNEAQ (reference sequence). The CDR3 has 16 residues. For the CDR3, the DNA is TGTGCCAGCAGGTTTTATGGACTAGCGGGAGCAGATACGCAGTATTTT. Residues: CASRFYGLAGADTQYF.

On this clonotype: A much larger clone is a single base away; this may be a read error. V and J are TRBV7-6 and TRBJ2-2, with D maybe TRBD2 (5 bases). CDR3 length: 19 residues. CDR1 and CDR2 (germline): SGHVS, FNYEAQ. This CDR3 is CVSSPEVFGVPGNTGELFF. In DNA form, the CDR3 reads TGTGTCAGCAGCCCCGAGGTCTTCGGGGTACCAGGGAACACCGGGGAGCTGTTTTTT.

V is TRBV7-2 and J is TRBJ2-7; D might be TRBD2 (6 bases). The germline V gene has CDR1 SGHTA and CDR2 FQGNSA. The germline V and J ends were trimmed by 0 bases and 6 bases, with 15 bases remaining between them. The CDR3 spans 15 residues. The CDR3: CASSLARGGYGEQYF. CDR3 DNA sequence: TGTGCCAGCAGCTTAGCGCGTGGGGGGTACGGCGAGCAGTACTTC.